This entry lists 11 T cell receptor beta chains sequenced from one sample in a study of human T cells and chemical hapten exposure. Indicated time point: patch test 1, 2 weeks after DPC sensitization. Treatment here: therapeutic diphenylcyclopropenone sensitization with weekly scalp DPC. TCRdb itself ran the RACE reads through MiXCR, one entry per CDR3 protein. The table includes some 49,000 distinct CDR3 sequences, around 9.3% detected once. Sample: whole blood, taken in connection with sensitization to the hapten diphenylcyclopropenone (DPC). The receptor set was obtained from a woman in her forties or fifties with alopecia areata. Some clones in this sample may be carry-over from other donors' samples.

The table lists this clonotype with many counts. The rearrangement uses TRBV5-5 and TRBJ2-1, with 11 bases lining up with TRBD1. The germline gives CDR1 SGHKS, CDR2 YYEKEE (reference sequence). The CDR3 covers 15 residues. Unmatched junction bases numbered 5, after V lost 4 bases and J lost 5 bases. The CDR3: CASSKGQGVDNEQFF. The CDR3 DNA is TGTGCCAGCAGCAAGGGACAGGGGGTTGACAATGAGCAGTTCTTC.

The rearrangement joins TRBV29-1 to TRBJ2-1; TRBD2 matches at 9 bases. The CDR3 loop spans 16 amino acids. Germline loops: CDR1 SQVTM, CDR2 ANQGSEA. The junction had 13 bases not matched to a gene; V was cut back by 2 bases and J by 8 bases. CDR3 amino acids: CSVERWREGLNDEQFF. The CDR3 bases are TGCAGCGTTGAACGTTGGCGGGAGGGTCTAAACGATGAGCAGTTCTTC.

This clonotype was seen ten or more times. Here the CDR3 reads CASSLDESSGANVLTF. CDR3 sequence (DNA): TGTGCCAGCAGCTTGGACGAATCCTCTGGGGCCAACGTCCTGACTTTC. This rearrangement joins TRBV5-5 to TRBJ2-6, with D unresolved. This CDR3 region has 16 residues. Per germline, CDR1 SGHKS and CDR2 YYEKEE (reference sequence). V gave up 0 bases and J gave up 0 bases, with 7 bases separating them.

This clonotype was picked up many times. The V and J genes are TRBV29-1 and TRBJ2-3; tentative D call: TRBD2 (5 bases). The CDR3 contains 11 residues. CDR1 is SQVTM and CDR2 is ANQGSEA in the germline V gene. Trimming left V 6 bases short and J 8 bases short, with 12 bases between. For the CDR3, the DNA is TGCAGCGTCGGGTTGAGCGGTACGCAGTATTTT. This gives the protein CSVGLSGTQYF.

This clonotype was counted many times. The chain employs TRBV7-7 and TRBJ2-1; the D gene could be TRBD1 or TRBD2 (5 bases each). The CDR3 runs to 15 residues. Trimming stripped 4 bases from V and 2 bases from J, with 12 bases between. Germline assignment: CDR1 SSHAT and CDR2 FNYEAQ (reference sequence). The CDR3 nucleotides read TGTGCCAGCAGCTCGGGACGAGCGCCCTACAATGAGCAGTTCTTC. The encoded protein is CASSSGRAPYNEQFF. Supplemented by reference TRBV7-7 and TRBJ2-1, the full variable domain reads GAGVSQSPRYKVTKRGQDVTLRCDPISSHATLYWYQQALGQGPEFLTYFNYEAQPDKSGLPSDRFSAERPEGSISTLTIQRTEQRDSAMYRCASSSGRAPYNEQFFGPGTRLTVL.

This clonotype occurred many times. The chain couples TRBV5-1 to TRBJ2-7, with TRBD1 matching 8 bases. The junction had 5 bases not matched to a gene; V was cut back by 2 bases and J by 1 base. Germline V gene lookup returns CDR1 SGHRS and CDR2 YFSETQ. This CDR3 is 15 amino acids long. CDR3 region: CASSLTGQDSYEQYF. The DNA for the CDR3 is TGCGCCAGCAGCTTAACGGGACAGGATTCCTACGAGCAGTACTTC.

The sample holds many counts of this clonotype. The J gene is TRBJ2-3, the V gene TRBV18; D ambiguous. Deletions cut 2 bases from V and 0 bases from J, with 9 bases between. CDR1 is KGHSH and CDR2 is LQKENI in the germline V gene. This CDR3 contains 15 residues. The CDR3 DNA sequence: TGTGCCAGCTCACCAGAATGGGTCAGCACAGATACGCAGTATTTT. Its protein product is CASSPEWVSTDTQYF.

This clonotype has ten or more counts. CDR3 coding DNA: TGTGCCAGCAGCTTCGCCGGCCTGGGAGGCAATCAGCCCCAGCATTTT. Its translation: CASSFAGLGGNQPQHF. This chain uses TRBV7-8 with TRBJ1-5; no clear D. CDR1 is SGHVS, CDR2 FQNEAQ, per germline. CDR3 size: 16 residues. V lost 3 bases, J lost 2 bases, and 14 bases lay in between.

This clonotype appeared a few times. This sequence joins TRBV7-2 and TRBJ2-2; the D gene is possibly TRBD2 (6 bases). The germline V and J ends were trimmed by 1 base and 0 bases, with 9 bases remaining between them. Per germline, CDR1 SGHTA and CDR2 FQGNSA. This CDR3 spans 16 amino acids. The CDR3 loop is CASSLVPGANTGELFF. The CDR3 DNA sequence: TGTGCCAGCAGCTTAGTGCCGGGAGCGAACACCGGGGAGCTGTTTTTT. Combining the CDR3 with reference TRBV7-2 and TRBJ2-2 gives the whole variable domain GAGVSQSPSNKVTEKGKDVELRCDPISGHTALYWYRQSLGQGLEFLIYFQGNSAPDKSGLPSDRFSAERTGGSVSTLTIQRTQQEDSAVYLCASSLVPGANTGELFFGEGSRLTVL.

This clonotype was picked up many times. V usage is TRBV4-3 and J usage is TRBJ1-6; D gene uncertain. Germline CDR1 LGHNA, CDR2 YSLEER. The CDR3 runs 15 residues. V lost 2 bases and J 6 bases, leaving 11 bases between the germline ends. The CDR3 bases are TGCGCCAGCAGCCAAACCGGGAGCGCTAATTCACCCCTCCACTTT. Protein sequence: CASSQTGSANSPLHF.

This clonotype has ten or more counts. In nucleotides, the CDR3 is TGCAGCGTTGTGTGGGACAGGGGGGCCTACGAGCAGTACTTC. This translates into CSVVWDRGAYEQYF. This chain connects TRBV29-1 to TRBJ2-7, with TRBD1 matching over 11 bases. Germline loops: CDR1 SQVTM, CDR2 ANQGSEA. The CDR3 runs to 14 residues. V dropped 4 bases and J dropped 2; count of bases not matched to a gene: 4.